The clone carrying this T cell receptor beta chain turned up a few times. Patients were newly diagnosed with stage II-IVA oral cavity squamous cell carcinoma without prior systemic or radiation treatment. This CDR3 is built from 13 residues. J was trimmed by 8 bases and V by 3 bases; bases with no gene match: 2. The germline V gene has CDR1 MNHEY and CDR2 SMNVEV (reference sequence). The sample originates from a study of neoadjuvant anti-PD-1 for oral cavity cancer. Six replicates per PBMC sample, mostly from 480 ng of genomic DNA. Profiling relied on immunoSEQ multiplex PCR, and the TCRdb table lists in-frame clones only, not all of them. The sample has under 15,000 clones, approximately 61% seen once.

The sequences come from PBMCs, collected before nivolumab (anti-PD-1) treatment. The receptor was isolated from a person aged 35-80 years with oral cavity squamous cell carcinoma. The chain has TRBV27 and TRBJ1-2, with TRBD1 matching 11 bases. The CDR3, as DNA: TGTGCCAGCAGTTTGGACAGGGGGCACGGCTACACCTTC. Protein product: CASSLDRGHGYTF.